These T cell receptor beta chains were read from a single sample in a study of blood T cell repertoires in COVID-19. Method: immunoSEQ multiplex PCR; TCRdb's copy keeps in-frame clones and lacks some. The sample contains fewer than 300,000 clones, over 75% of which appear only once. Sequenced material: peripheral blood. Every receptor here comes from a human donor in a cohort sampled during active COVID-19. Both conserved end residues are part of each CDR3. Clone size appears in some rows only: once, few, many, or a class for an expanded clone.

cdr3_length,clone_size,v_call,cdr3_aa
10,-,TRBV2,CASGRDTQYF
15,-,TRBV10-2,CASIGGERPQETQYF
16,-,TRBV4-1,CASSQGQGALDGEQFF
15,few,TRBV7-2,CASSLGQGMNTEAFF
15,-,TRBV18,CASSPDLRRGTEAFF
12,-,TRBV6-6,CASVGGGSEAFF
15,-,TRBV5-4,CASSFGAQIPYGYTF
16,-,TRBV7-9,CASSLALGGRYYEQYF
15,-,TRBV3-1/TRBV3-2,CASRSSGALRDEQFF
14,-,TRBV24-1,CATSGGDRGHEQFF
16,-,TRBV19,CASSIDLRGQRYGYTF
15,-,TRBV5-1,CASRLISGSYAEQYF
15,once,TRBV19,CASSTLGQGSYEQYF
19,-,TRBV18,CASSPGLAGGAQSGDTQYF
15,-,TRBV2,CASLQGTSPLYEQYF
14,-,TRBV5-1,CASSRTGGNQPQHF
16,-,TRBV28,CASRRDPPDSNEKLFF
16,-,TRBV4-1,CASSLDSAGSAYEQYF
16,once,TRBV10-3,CAISVNRVAVGETQYF
14,-,TRBV7-5,CARSAAPTQYGYTF
15,-,TRBV7-2,CASSSGGGGNQPQHF
14,-,TRBV4-3,CASSQEGGGTEAFF
13,once,TRBV19,CASSIGDTYEQYF
14,few,TRBV5-6,CASRRQGANEKLFF
13,once,TRBV19,CASSRDRGDEQYF
16,once,TRBV5-4,CASSLGAPDDGETQYF
13,-,TRBV18,CASSLQGREPQHF
14,-,TRBV28,CASGDTQGSYEQYF
17,-,TRBV3-1/TRBV3-2,CASSHDRVGFSGNTIYF
15,-,TRBV28,CATTGGAVGAGELFF
14,few,TRBV6-2/TRBV6-3,CASSYAAVGNEQFF
18,-,TRBV9,CASSVGLAGVSGADTQYF
16,-,TRBV7-7,CASSRVPGLAPQELFF
14,-,TRBV6-6,CASSPGGSGNTIYF
15,-,TRBV18,CASSPAGAVNTEAFF
14,-,TRBV5-1,CASSLPGTDEKLFF
16,once,TRBV4-1,CASSQDLGTGTYEQYF
18,-,TRBV3-1/TRBV3-2,CASSHWTSGVASTDTQYF
13,once,TRBV6-5,CASSWRHVHEQFF
15,-,TRBV9,CASSVGSSLNTEAFF
14,-,TRBV5-1,CASSLPGQGNEQFF
16,-,TRBV4-3,CASSPRLAGEWNEQFF
17,-,TRBV3-1/TRBV3-2,CASSHRSGRGSYNEQFF
12,-,TRBV9,CASSGDSTEAFF
15,-,TRBV3-1/TRBV3-2,CASSQGTVNTGELFF